The next 16 T cell receptor beta chains were all read from a single sample in a study of cytomegalovirus exposure and HLA in healthy donors (TCRdb year 2017). Libraries were built with the immunoSEQ multiplex PCR assay. For the multiplex PCR, a mixture combining 60 forward primers for TCR Vbeta segments and 13 reverse primers for TCR Jbeta segments was used. What TCRdb holds here is the immuneACCESS table cut down to in-frame rearrangements. Part of the clones is not present; checked against another copy, under half of the missing clones reflect an unresolved V gene, and the others are unexplained. A total of some 190,000 clones appear in this sample, about 77% of them only once. Jointly, the top ten make up 2% to 2.5% of the sample. The sequenced sample consisted of PBMCs. All receptors come from a woman in her 30s in good health and CMV-seropositive.

The J gene is TRBJ2-6, the V gene TRBV28; 9 bases align to TRBD1. The CDR3 covers 15 residues. Germline CDR1 and CDR2: MDHEN and SYDVKM. With 7 bases clipped from V and 14 bases from J, the junction kept 15 bases outside the gene matches. The CDR3 sequence is CASTANRDRAKILTF. The CDR3 bases are TGTGCCAGCACCGCCAACCGGGACAGGGCGAAGATCCTGACTTTC. Full variable domain (missing parts from reference TRBV28 and TRBJ2-6): DVKVTQSSRYLVKRTGEKVFLECVQDMDHENMFWYRQDPGLGLRLIYFSYDVKMKEKGDIPEGYSVSREKKERFSLILESASTNQTSMYLCASTANRDRAKILTFGAGSRLTVL.

V and J are TRBV2 and TRBJ2-2, with 9 bases aligning to TRBD1. CDR1 SNHLY and CDR2 FYNNEI come from the germline V gene. V dropped 2 bases and J dropped 7; count of bases not matched to a gene: 5. This CDR3 comprises 15 residues. CDR3 sequence reads: CASSESGQGNGELFF. The CDR3 DNA follows: TGTGCCAGCAGTGAATCGGGACAGGGAAACGGGGAGCTGTTTTTT. Combining the CDR3 with reference TRBV2 and TRBJ2-2 gives the whole variable domain EPEVTQTPSHQVTQMGQEVILRCVPISNHLYFYWYRQILGQKVEFLVSFYNNEISEKSEIFDDQFSVERPDGSNFTLKIRSTKLEDSAMYFCASSESGQGNGELFFGEGSRLTVL.

This clone was found a few times. The chain is built from TRBV7-2 and TRBJ2-1; 13 bases are shared with TRBD2. CDR3 length: 16 residues. Germline trimming cut 1 base from V and 8 bases from J; bases unmatched to any gene: 5. The germline V gene has CDR1 SGHTA and CDR2 FQGNSA. The CDR3 DNA is TGTGCCAGCAGCTTAGTTGGTACTAGCGGGGGGGATGAGCAGTTCTTC. Translation gives CASSLVGTSGGDEQFF.

This sequence joins TRBV10-3 and TRBJ1-2; D might be TRBD1 (6 bases). CDR1 and CDR2 (germline): ENHRY, SYGVKD. The ends were cut back, 6 bases at V and 1 base at J, with 12 bases in the middle. This CDR3 is built from 14 residues. CDR3 in DNA: TGTGCCATCAGGGGGGACACGGATAACTATGGCTACACCTTC. Encoded protein: CAIRGDTDNYGYTF.

J is TRBJ2-2 and V is TRBV28; TRBD2 aligns across 9 bases. The germline V gene has CDR1 MDHEN and CDR2 SYDVKM. Losses at the gene ends were 8 bases for V and 3 bases for J; bases not matched to a gene: 4. The CDR3 extends over 14 amino acids. CDR3 sequence: CASSSGTYTGELFF. The CDR3 DNA is TGTGCCAGCTCTAGCGGGACATACACCGGGGAGCTGTTTTTT.

This clone was seen more than once but under ten times. The chain joins TRBV6-5 to TRBJ1-3, with a weak D call TRBD1 (6 bases). The CDR3 totals 12 residues. The germline V gene encodes CDR1 MNHEY and CDR2 SVGAGI. Deletions cut 6 bases from V and 4 bases from J, with 7 bases between. This CDR3 is CASRGAGNTIYF. The CDR3 DNA follows: TGTGCCAGCAGGGGGGCCGGAAACACCATATATTTT.

This chain links TRBV2 with TRBJ2-7, with 10 bases matching TRBD1. This CDR3 region has 14 residues. V shed 7 bases, J shed 3 bases, and the junction held 6 bases outside the gene matches. The V gene's germline CDR1 is SNHLY and CDR2 FYNNEI. CDR3 coding DNA: TGTGCCAGCATCGATGGACAGGGGGGCTACGAGCAGTACTTC. Protein: CASIDGQGGYEQYF.

This sequence joins TRBV19 and TRBJ2-1; D perhaps matches TRBD2 (6 bases). V dropped 1 base and J dropped 4 bases, with 14 bases sitting between them. The CDR3 consists of 16 residues. Germline V CDR1 and CDR2: LNHDA, SQIVND (reference sequence). The CDR3: CASSIGSGGAYNEQFF. For the CDR3, the DNA is TGTGCCAGTAGTATAGGATCGGGCGGGGCTTACAATGAGCAGTTCTTC.

The V gene is TRBV29-1, the J gene TRBJ2-5; D might be TRBD2 (5 bases). Trimming stripped 5 bases from V and 1 base from J, with 14 bases between. In germline, CDR1 is SQVTM, CDR2 ANQGSEA. The CDR3 sequence is 14 residues long. Here the CDR3 reads CSVPQRTFQETQYF. CDR3 nucleotides: TGCAGCGTTCCCCAGCGGACTTTCCAAGAGACCCAGTACTTC.

The V and J genes are TRBV2 and TRBJ2-4; D is ambiguous. The V and J ends lost 3 bases and 8 bases respectively, with 11 bases between them. This CDR3 contains 13 residues. Germline loops: CDR1 SNHLY, CDR2 FYNNEI. CDR3 loop: CASSDPPADIQYF. In DNA form, the CDR3 reads TGTGCCAGCAGTGATCCACCCGCGGACATTCAGTACTTC. The full variable domain, completed using reference TRBV2 and TRBJ2-4, is EPEVTQTPSHQVTQMGQEVILRCVPISNHLYFYWYRQILGQKVEFLVSFYNNEISEKSEIFDDQFSVERPDGSNFTLKIRSTKLEDSAMYFCASSDPPADIQYFGAGTRLSVL.

The gene calls are TRBV5-1 and TRBJ1-1; TRBD1 might be the D (5 bases). The CDR3 length is 13 residues. Germline CDR1 is SGHRS and CDR2 is YFSETQ. Trimming cost V 3 bases and J 8 bases, with 14 bases left between them. The CDR3 nucleotides read TGCGCCAGCAGCTCCGGGGGGTCTGCGGAAGCTTTCTTT. Encoded protein: CASSSGGSAEAFF.

The chain recombines TRBV18 with TRBJ1-1; unclear D gene. Germline CDR1 is KGHSH and CDR2 is LQKENI. V was cut by 3 bases and J by 1 base, with 6 bases left in between. The CDR3 spans 13 residues. CDR3 DNA sequence: TGTGCCAGCTCACCTCAGGAGAACACTGAAGCTTTCTTT. Encoded protein: CASSPQENTEAFF.

The chain combines TRBV7-9 with TRBJ1-2; 8 bases fit TRBD1. Germline V gives CDR1 SEHNR, CDR2 FQNEAQ (reference sequence). CDR3 length: 15 residues. J gave up 7 bases and V 5 bases, and 12 bases lay outside the gene matches. The CDR3 loop is CASSPSLDRGGGYTF. The CDR3 DNA reads as TGTGCCAGCAGCCCGAGCCTAGACAGGGGTGGTGGCTACACCTTC. Using reference TRBV7-9 and TRBJ1-2 for the parts outside the CDR3, the full variable domain is DTGVSQNPRHKITKRGQNVTFRCDPISEHNRLYWYRQTLGQGPEFLTYFQNEAQLEKSRLLSDRFSAERPKGSFSTLEIQRTEQGDSAMYLCASSPSLDRGGGYTFGSGTRLTVV.

The V and J genes are TRBV5-4 and TRBJ1-4; 11 nucleotides line up with TRBD1. The CDR3 covers 16 residues. V was clipped by 4 bases and J by 5 bases; unmatched bases: 7. Germline-derived CDR1 and CDR2 are SGHNT and YYREEE (reference sequence). The CDR3 nucleotides are TGTGCCAGCAGCGGAGGGACAGGGGGATTCAATGAAAAACTGTTTTTT. This translates into CASSGGTGGFNEKLFF. Filled out from reference TRBV5-4 and TRBJ1-4, the complete variable domain reads ETGVTQSPTHLIKTRGQQVTLRCSSQSGHNTVSWYQQALGQGPQFIFQYYREEENGRGNFPPRFSGLQFPNYSSELNVNALELDDSALYLCASSGGTGGFNEKLFFGSGTQLSVL.

The chain combines TRBV19 with TRBJ1-1, with 10 bases that match TRBD1. Germline CDR1 reads LNHDA; CDR2 reads SQIVND (reference sequence). The CDR3 runs 14 residues. V lost 3 bases and J lost 4; bases outside the gene matches: 2. The CDR3 region is CASSIGQGGTEAFF. The CDR3 DNA sequence: TGTGCCAGTAGTATTGGACAGGGGGGCACTGAAGCTTTCTTT.

This rearrangement joins TRBV9 to TRBJ1-1, with D possibly TRBD1 on 6 matching bases. Trimming stripped 0 bases from V and 8 bases from J, with 14 bases between. The length of the CDR3 is 14 residues. Germline assignment: CDR1 SGDLS and CDR2 YYNGEE. The CDR3 DNA follows: TGTGCCAGCAGCGTAGAGGGGGGGGTGGGGGAAGCTTTCTTT. Encoded protein: CASSVEGGVGEAFF.